This TCR beta chain was obtained from a study of vaccination effects on CD4 cells after COVID-19. Findings of the study overall: Healthy vaccinees had only 1 of 255 vaccine-induced clones cross-react with common cold coronaviruses. Convalescent patients were scarce in the study, and it lacked early post-infection timepoints.

With respect to this clone: Its antigen is unknown.

This table comes from immunoSEQ multiplex PCR, and its TCRdb copy is limited to in-frame clones, with some not included. This table holds roughly 27,000 clones, roughly two thirds found once. In the ViraFEST assay, antigen-specific CD4+ clonotypes were identified by expansion after peptide-pool stimulation. Culture lasted about nine days before CD4+ T cell isolation. The vaccine recipients had no prior SARS-CoV-2 infection, with negative nucleocapsid antibodies. Germline V gene data show CDR1 as SQVTM and CDR2 as ANQGSEA. J lost 7 bases, V lost 6 bases, and 5 bases had no gene match. The CDR3 is 13 residues long.

The sample consisted of CD4+ T cells from PBMCs cultured with SARS-CoV-2 spike peptides, taken before COVID-19 vaccination. The sequence was collected from a human donor who received a COVID-19 vaccine. This chain joins TRBV29-1 and TRBJ1-6; 8 bases are a match to TRBD1. The CDR3 region is CSVRQGRNSPLHF. In DNA form, the CDR3 reads TGCAGCGTCAGACAGGGGAGAAATTCACCCCTCCACTTT.